Listed below are T cell receptor beta chains from one sample, sequenced in a study of cytomegalovirus exposure and HLA in healthy donors. This table comes from immunoSEQ multiplex PCR, and its TCRdb copy is limited to in-frame clones, with some not included. Of 64,000 or so clones in the sample, about 67% were seen once. The sequenced sample consisted of PBMCs. Every receptor here comes from a man aged 40-50 years in good health and CMV-seropositive. CDR3s include the opening cysteine and the closing phenylalanine or tryptophan. D genes are given only for firm matches. Rows may omit the clone size; those that give it use once, few, many or a size class.

>TRBV13|.|TRBJ2-1|few
TGTGCCAGCAGCTTAGCTACCATCTCCTACAATGAGCAGTTCTTC
CASSLATISYNEQFF
>TRBV2|.|TRBJ1-5|.
TGTGCCAGCAGTGATCGGAATCAGCCCCAGCATTTT
CASSDRNQPQHF
>TRBV7-9|TRBD1|TRBJ1-1|.
TGTGCCAGCAGCCGGGGACAGGAGAACACTGAAGCTTTCTTT
CASSRGQENTEAFF
>TRBV28|TRBD1|TRBJ2-1|.
TGTGCCAGCGAAGGGATCCAGGGGGTCAATGAGCAGTTCTTC
CASEGIQGVNEQFF
>TRBV9|TRBD2|TRBJ2-1|few
TGTGCCAGCAGCGCCCCGGGCGGGAGCCTTTACAATGAGCAGTTCTTC
CASSAPGGSLYNEQFF
>TRBV28|.|TRBJ1-2|.
TGTGCCACCGAAGTCCCCTCTTCGAGGGGCTACACCTTC
CATEVPSSRGYTF
>TRBV28|.|TRBJ2-7|.
TGTGCCAGCAGTTTATCGCCTAGCTCCTACGAGCAGTACTTC
CASSLSPSSYEQYF
>TRBV5-1|.|TRBJ1-2|few
TGCGCCAGCAGCTCCGGGGTGTGGGGGGTTGAAGGCTACACCTTC
CASSSGVWGVEGYTF
>TRBV25-1|TRBD1|TRBJ2-2|.
TGTGCCAGCAGTGAGTTGGGACAGCCGAACACCGGGGAGCTGTTTTTT
CASSELGQPNTGELFF
>TRBV28|.|TRBJ2-3|few
TGTGCCAGCAGCCGAGGGCTTTCAGATACGCAGTATTTT
CASSRGLSDTQYF
>TRBV7-9|TRBD2|TRBJ2-7|once
TGTGCCAGCAGCTTATATGAAGCGGGAGGCAACGAGCAGTACTTC
CASSLYEAGGNEQYF
>TRBV2|TRBD1|TRBJ1-5|few
TGTGCCAGCACGGGCAGGGGGTTCAATCAGCCCCAGCATTTT
CASTGRGFNQPQHF
>TRBV6-5|TRBD2|TRBJ2-3|.
TGTGCCAGCAGTTACTTGTCTAGCGGGGGGGGAGATACGCAGTATTTT
CASSYLSSGGGDTQYF
>TRBV5-5|TRBD1|TRBJ2-7|.
TGTGCCAGCAGCTTGCGGTGGCAGGGGGCCCACGAGCAGTACTTC
CASSLRWQGAHEQYF
>TRBV6-5|.|TRBJ1-2|.
TGTGCCAGCAGTTACGCCGGGGGTGGGGTCAACTATGGCTACACCTTC
CASSYAGGGVNYGYTF
>TRBV7-9|.|TRBJ2-5|.
TGTGCCAGCAGCTTAGTTCCGTTCGAAGAGACCCAGTACTTC
CASSLVPFEETQYF
>TRBV28|TRBD1|TRBJ2-5|few
TGTGCCAGCAGTTTCGGACAGGGAAGAGAGACCCAGTACTTC
CASSFGQGRETQYF
>TRBV12-5|.|TRBJ1-1|.
TGTGCTAGTAGCCCAGACAGTTTGAACACTGAAGCTTTCTTT
CASSPDSLNTEAFF
>TRBV6-5|.|TRBJ1-1|.
TGTGCCAGCAGTTACGGGCAGGGCAACACTGAAGCTTTCTTT
CASSYGQGNTEAFF
>TRBV7-2|.|TRBJ2-7|.
TGTGCCAGCAGCCGGGAGGGACAGGGTTGGTACGAGCAGTACTTC
CASSREGQGWYEQYF
>TRBV5-1|TRBD2|TRBJ2-5|.
TGCGCCAGCAGCTTCCAGGGATTAGCGGGAGGTGAGACCCAGTACTTC
CASSFQGLAGGETQYF
>TRBV30|.|TRBJ2-7|few
TGTGCCGGACAAACAGGGTACGAGCAGTACTTC
CAGQTGYEQYF
>TRBV30|.|TRBJ1-2|.
TGTGCCTGGAGTCCTCGCCTGGACTGTGGCTACACCTTC
CAWSPRLDCGYTF
>TRBV5-4|TRBD1|TRBJ1-1|.
TGTGCCAGCAGCCGACAGGGCCAGGAGGCTTTCTTT
CASSRQGQEAFF
>TRBV18|TRBD1|TRBJ1-5|.
TGTGCCAGCTCACCGGAAATCCAGGGGGATCAGCCCCAGCATTTT
CASSPEIQGDQPQHF
>TRBV25-1|TRBD1|TRBJ2-6|.
TGTGCCAGCAGTGAACAGGGGGCTGGGGCCAACGTCCTGACTTTC
CASSEQGAGANVLTF